Detailed here is one T cell receptor (beta chain). The sample originates from a study of blood T cell repertoires in COVID-19. Study details: PBMCs, B-cell-depleted T cells, or T cells were the source of the cDNA or gDNA that made up the material.

Profiled with immunoSEQ multiplex PCR; TCRdb holds only in-frame clones, not every one. The data show 110,000 to 150,000 clones, 75% to 85% seen once. J gave up 0 bases and V 8 bases, and 8 bases lay outside the gene matches. CDR1 KGHSH and CDR2 LQKENI come from the germline V gene. This CDR3 comprises 15 residues. The receptor was derived from a man in his forties or fifties with acute or convalescent COVID-19. Input material: peripheral blood. V is TRBV18 and J is TRBJ2-5, with 8 bases lining up with TRBD2. The CDR3 reads CASKTNSGNQETQYF. The CDR3 nucleotides read TGTGCCAGCAAGACGAATAGCGGGAACCAAGAGACCCAGTACTTC.